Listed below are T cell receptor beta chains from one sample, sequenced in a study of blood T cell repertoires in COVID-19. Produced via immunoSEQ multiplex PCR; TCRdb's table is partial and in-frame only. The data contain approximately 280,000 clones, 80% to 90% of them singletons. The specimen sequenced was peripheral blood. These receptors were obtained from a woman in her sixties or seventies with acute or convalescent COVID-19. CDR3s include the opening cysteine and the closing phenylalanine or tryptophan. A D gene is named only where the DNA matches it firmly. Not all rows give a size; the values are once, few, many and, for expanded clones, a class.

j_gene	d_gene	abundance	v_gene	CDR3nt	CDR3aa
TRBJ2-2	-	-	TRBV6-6	TGTGCCAGCATTTCCCGGGACACAACTGGGGAGCTGTTTTTT	CASISRDTTGELFF
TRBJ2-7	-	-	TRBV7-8	TGTGCCAGCAGCCACAGTCCCACAGGGACCTACGAGCAGTACTTC	CASSHSPTGTYEQYF
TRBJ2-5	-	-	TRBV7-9	TGTGCCAGCAGCTCGCGGGGGACCCAGTACTTC	CASSSRGTQYF
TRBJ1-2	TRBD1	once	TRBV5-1	TGCGCCAGCAGTACCCGAGGGGCAGGGGGCGGACTAGCGTATGGCTACACCTTC	CASSTRGAGGGLAYGYTF
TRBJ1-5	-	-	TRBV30	TGTGCCTGGAGTTACGGTCCTTATCAGCCCCAGCATTTT	CAWSYGPYQPQHF
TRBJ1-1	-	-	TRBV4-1	TGCGCCAGCAGCCGCTTCGGGGAGCTCGAAGCTTTCTTT	CASSRFGELEAFF
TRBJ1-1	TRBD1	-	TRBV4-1	TGCGCCAGCAGCCCTAGGGGGCGCGTCACTGAAGCTTTCTTT	CASSPRGRVTEAFF
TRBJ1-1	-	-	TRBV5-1	TGCGCCAGCAGTTCGGGACTCCCGAACACTGAAGCTTTCTTT	CASSSGLPNTEAFF
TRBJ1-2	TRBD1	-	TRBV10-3	TGTGCCATCAGTGAGGGGCAGGGGGCGAGGGGCTACACCTTC	CAISEGQGARGYTF
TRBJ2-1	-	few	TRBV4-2	TGTGCCAGCAGCCAAGGTGTAGTCGCGCATGAGCAGTTCTTC	CASSQGVVAHEQFF